This T cell receptor (beta chain) was captured in a study of blood T cell repertoires in COVID-19. Produced via immunoSEQ multiplex PCR; TCRdb's table is partial and in-frame only. The sample has 62,000 or so clones; more than 65% are singletons. The CDR3 covers 14 residues. The germline V gene has CDR1 GTSNPN and CDR2 SVGIG (reference sequence). V lost 4 bases to trimming and J lost 2 bases; unmatched junction nucleotides: 6. The chain links TRBV30 to TRBJ2-3, with TRBD2 matching over 7 bases. The receptor comes from a human donor in a cohort sampled during active COVID-19. Sample: peripheral blood. This CDR3 reads CAWKRGVYTDTQYF. CDR3 DNA: TGTGCCTGGAAACGGGGGGTCTACACAGATACGCAGTATTTT. Full variable domain (missing parts from reference TRBV30 and TRBJ2-3): SQTIHQWPATLVQPVGSPLSLECTVEGTSNPNLYWYRQAAGRGLQLLFYSVGIGQISSEVPQNLSASRPQDRQFILSSKKLLLSDSGFYLCAWKRGVYTDTQYFGPGTRLTVL.